The clone carrying this T cell receptor beta chain was counted at least ten times. CDR3 size: 12 residues. Looked up from germline, CDR1 is SNHLY and CDR2 is FYNNEI. Trimming removed 6 bases at V and 5 bases at J, with 10 bases between. Separate cDNA molecules each had unique molecular identifiers attached to them. TCRdb re-called the 5' RACE reads with MiXCR, one entry per CDR3 protein. The sample records 25,000 to 30,000 distinct CDR3 sequences, more than 4% being singletons. The data were obtained in a study of early T cells in non-severe SARS-CoV-2 infection. This receptor was obtained from an adult who was a healthcare worker with PCR-confirmed SARS-CoV-2 infection or an uninfected control (not recorded which). Source material: whole blood. The chain has TRBV2 and TRBJ2-5; the D gene is possibly TRBD1 (5 bases). The CDR3 is CASRSHRETQYF. The DNA for the CDR3 is TGTGCCAGCAGAAGCCACAGGGAGACCCAGTACTTC.